One and the same sample provided the 21 T cell receptor beta chains below, sequenced in a study of T cell responses to AZD1222 COVID-19 vaccine. Generated by immunoSEQ multiplex PCR, the TCRdb table keeps only in-frame clones and is missing some. Altogether 150,000 to 160,000 clones are present, about nine tenths being singletons, with the ten largest covering 5.5%. This sample comprised peripheral blood, obtained on day 0 of MenACWY control vaccination. The source of these receptors is an adult in good health.

The chain couples TRBV7-6 to TRBJ1-3; D may be TRBD1 (5 bases). This CDR3 comprises 13 residues. With 0 bases removed from V and 8 bases from J, the gap between germline ends came to 8 bases. The germline V gene encodes CDR1 SGHVS and CDR2 FNYEAQ. The DNA for the CDR3 is TGTGCCAGCAGCTTAGCCGGGGGAGACACCATATATTTT. It codes for CASSLAGGDTIYF.

This clone was observed a few times. The chain couples TRBV19 to TRBJ1-4; 7 bases are a match to TRBD1. Losses at the gene ends were 8 bases for V and 7 bases for J; bases not matched to a gene: 10. The CDR3 contains 14 residues. CDR1 and CDR2 (germline): LNHDA, SQIVND (reference sequence). CDR3 in DNA: TGTGCCAGTGAGCCGACAGGGCTTGGTGAAAAACTGTTTTTT. The encoded protein is CASEPTGLGEKLFF.

This chain links TRBV15 with TRBJ1-5, with D possibly matching TRBD1 (6 bases). The V gene's germline CDR1 is LNHNV and CDR2 YYDKDF (reference sequence). With 0 bases removed from V and 7 bases from J, the gap between germline ends came to 13 bases. CDR3 length equals 15 residues. The CDR3 DNA reads TGTGCCACCAGCAGAGATAGGGGGTCGCAGCAGCCCCAGCATTTT. This translates into CATSRDRGSQQPQHF.

This chain links TRBV6-6 with TRBJ2-2, with 7 bases identical to TRBD1. Germline loops: CDR1 MNHNY, CDR2 SVGAGI (reference sequence). The CDR3 runs to 15 residues. J lost 5 bases, V lost 5 bases, and 8 bases had no gene match. CDR3 DNA sequence: TGTGCCAGCAGTAAACAGGGGCGTGGAACCGGGGAGCTGTTTTTT. Its translation: CASSKQGRGTGELFF.

This chain joins TRBV29-1 and TRBJ1-2; weak D call: TRBD1 (5 bases). Germline V lookup: CDR1 SQVTM, CDR2 ANQGSEA. CDR3 length: 13 amino acids. V was shortened by 3 bases and J by 0 bases, with 8 bases between the two germline ends. The CDR3 DNA sequence: TGCAGCGTTGATGGCAGGGCTAACTATGGCTACACCTTC. Translation: CSVDGRANYGYTF. Full variable domain (rest looked up from reference TRBV29-1 and TRBJ1-2): SAVISQKPSRDICQRGTSLTIQCQVDSQVTMMFWYRQQPGQSLTLIATANQGSEATYESGFVIDKFPISRPNLTFSTLTVSNMSPEDSSIYLCSVDGRANYGYTFGSGTRLTVV.

The V and J genes are TRBV24-1 and TRBJ2-5, with 7 bases matching TRBD1. This CDR3 contains 15 residues. Germline V gene lookup returns CDR1 KGHDR and CDR2 SFDVKD. V dropped 5 bases and J dropped 5; count of bases not matched to a gene: 10. CDR3 coding DNA: TGTGCCACCAGTGCCGACGACAGGGCGGAGGAGACCCAGTACTTC. Protein: CATSADDRAEETQYF.

As regards this clone: Mismatch with germline at one junction end may stem from a read error. The chain joins TRBV6-4 to TRBJ1-3; no definite D call. The CDR3 contains 15 residues. Germline V gene lookup returns CDR1 MRHNA and CDR2 SNTAGT. CDR3 region: CASSEGGLSGNTIYF. The DNA of the CDR3 is TGTGCCAGCAGTGAGGGCGGGCTCTCTGGGAACACCATATATTTT.

V gene TRBV9 combines with J gene TRBJ2-2, with a possible D match to TRBD2 (5 bases). The CDR3 has 15 residues. Trimming removed 0 bases from V and 5 bases from J, with 11 bases in between. The V gene's germline CDR1 is SGDLS and CDR2 YYNGEE. The CDR3 region is CASSVESGRTGELFF. The CDR3 DNA sequence: TGTGCCAGCAGCGTAGAAAGCGGTCGGACCGGGGAGCTGTTTTTT.

This clone was observed a few times. The chain links TRBV5-1 to TRBJ2-5; D unresolved. The length of the CDR3 is 15 residues. CDR1 SGHRS and CDR2 YFSETQ come from the germline V gene. Deletions cut 2 bases from V and 2 bases from J, with 13 bases between. CDR3 sequence: CASSFYSGLQETQYF. DNA for the CDR3: TGCGCCAGCAGCTTCTACTCGGGTCTTCAAGAGACCCAGTACTTC.

This clone has just one count. This rearrangement joins TRBV6-5 to TRBJ1-1; D unclear. With 8 bases removed from V and 5 bases from J, the gap between germline ends came to 18 bases. Germline lookup yields CDR1 MNHEY and CDR2 SVGAGI. CDR3 length: 14 amino acids. CDR3 residues: CASPDWLPETEAFF. In DNA, the CDR3 is TGTGCCAGCCCGGACTGGCTTCCGGAAACTGAAGCTTTCTTT.

The gene calls are TRBV24-1 and TRBJ1-4, with D possibly matching TRBD1 (5 bases). The V gene lost 3 bases and the J gene lost 4 bases, with 8 bases spanning the gap. CDR1 and CDR2 (germline): KGHDR, SFDVKD. This CDR3 comprises 14 residues. The CDR3 coding sequence is TGTGCCACCAGTGATGGGGCCATTAATGAAAAACTGTTTTTT. It yields the protein CATSDGAINEKLFF.

The V and J genes are TRBV7-2 and TRBJ2-1, with TRBD2 matching over 12 bases. Trimming at V came to 5 bases and at J to 6 bases, leaving 5 bases not matched to a gene. Germline CDR1 is SGHTA and CDR2 is FQGNSA. This CDR3 region has 15 residues. Here the CDR3 DNA reads TGTGCCAGCAGCCCCAGACTAGCGGGAGCCAATGAGCAGTTCTTC. Translation: CASSPRLAGANEQFF.

The V gene is TRBV5-4, the J gene TRBJ2-1; 7 nucleotides align to TRBD2. CDR1 is SGHNT, CDR2 YYREEE, per germline (reference sequence). The CDR3 extends over 15 amino acids. Trimming removed 9 bases from V and 0 bases from J; junction bases left unmatched: 9. Here the CDR3 reads CATLSGGSSYNEQFF. CDR3 nucleotides: TGTGCCACCCTATCGGGCGGGAGCTCCTACAATGAGCAGTTCTTC.

The genes are TRBV4-3 and TRBJ2-7; D is uncertain. The CDR3 has 12 amino acids. V was cut by 1 base and J by 4 bases, with 5 bases left in between. Germline assignment: CDR1 LGHNA and CDR2 YSLEER. The CDR3 here is CASSQVHYEQYF. Written as DNA, the CDR3 is TGCGCCAGCAGCCAAGTTCATTACGAGCAGTACTTC.

The J gene is TRBJ2-3, the V gene TRBV14; 10 nucleotides agree with TRBD2. Germline CDR1 reads SGHDN; CDR2 reads FVKESK. This CDR3 contains 17 residues. The V segment lost 4 bases and the J segment 2 bases; nucleotides outside the gene matches: 9. This CDR3 is CASSPLLAGELTDTQYF. The CDR3 DNA is TGTGCCAGCAGCCCCCTTCTAGCGGGAGAGCTCACAGATACGCAGTATTTT.

CDR3 DNA sequence: TGTGCCAGTAGTAAGATCCAGGGAGTCGAGCAGTACTTC. As protein: CASSKIQGVEQYF. This sequence joins TRBV19 and TRBJ2-7; perhaps D is TRBD1 or TRBD2 (5 bases each). The CDR3 sequence is 13 residues long. The ends were cut back, 4 bases at V and 6 bases at J, with 13 bases in the middle. Germline V gene lookup returns CDR1 LNHDA and CDR2 SQIVND (reference sequence).

The chain carries TRBV3-1 (or the pseudogene TRBV3-2) and TRBJ2-7; D uncertain. The CDR3 has 13 amino acids. Germline-derived CDR1 and CDR2 are LGHDT and YNNKEL (reference sequence). Trimming removed 1 base at V and 7 bases at J, with 11 bases between. This chain's CDR3 is CASSQARSGEQYF. The CDR3 region has the DNA TGTGCCAGCAGCCAAGCCAGATCCGGAGAGCAGTACTTC.

CDR3 coding DNA: TGCGCCAGCAGCCAAGTGGGCAGCTACGAGCAGTACTTC. This encodes CASSQVGSYEQYF. This chain uses TRBV4-1 with TRBJ2-7; D not certain. The germline V gene encodes CDR1 MGHRA and CDR2 YSYEKL. The CDR3 length is 13 residues. V lost 1 base and J 3 bases, leaving 7 bases between the germline ends.

A single count supports this clone. The gene calls are TRBV10-3 and TRBJ2-1; no clear D. Trimming removed 6 bases from V and 2 bases from J, with 14 bases in between. The V gene's germline CDR1 is ENHRY and CDR2 SYGVKD. The CDR3 has 15 residues. Here the CDR3 reads CAISEVGFPYNEQFF. CDR3 sequence (DNA): TGTGCCATCAGCGAAGTTGGGTTCCCCTACAATGAGCAGTTCTTC.

This chain joins TRBV3-1 (or the pseudogene TRBV3-2) and TRBJ1-3; perhaps TRBD1 as D (5 bases). Deletions cut 3 bases from V and 2 bases from J, with 14 bases between. The length of the CDR3 is 16 residues. Germline CDR1 and CDR2: LGHDT and YNNKEL (reference sequence). The CDR3 region has the DNA TGTGCCAGCAGCCAGCCCGACAGCCCGGCTGGAAACACCATATATTTT. Protein sequence: CASSQPDSPAGNTIYF.

This sequence joins TRBV27 and TRBJ1-6, with no clear D. The CDR3 length is 16 residues. Germline V CDR1 and CDR2: MNHEY, SMNVEV (reference sequence). The V end was cut by 4 bases, the J end by 8 bases, with 18 bases between. DNA of the CDR3: TGTGCCAGCAGTTCGTACAGCTTTCGGTTGGATTCACCCCTCCACTTT. It codes for CASSSYSFRLDSPLHF.